The 30 T cell receptor beta chains below all came from one sample that was sequenced in a study of cytomegalovirus exposure and HLA in healthy donors. TCRdb keeps only in-frame clones here, not all; method: immunoSEQ multiplex PCR. This sample has 98,000 or so clones, with about 85% found just once. Material: PBMCs. The receptors originated from a woman aged 18-29 years in good health and CMV-seronegative.

The V gene is TRBV30, the J gene TRBJ1-1; TRBD1 is a possible D gene (6 bases). Germline-derived CDR1 and CDR2 are GTSNPN and SVGIG (reference sequence). The CDR3 extends over 19 amino acids. V was trimmed by 0 bases and J by 6 bases, leaving 29 bases between them. CDR3 loop: CAWSVLLPTGGHGTSEAFF. In nucleotides, the CDR3 is TGTGCCTGGAGTGTACTCCTCCCGACAGGAGGTCATGGAACATCTGAAGCTTTCTTT.

The gene calls are TRBV2 and TRBJ2-7; 10 bases are shared with TRBD1. After removal of 5 bases from V and 5 bases from J, the junction contained 3 bases not matched to a gene. The CDR3 sequence is 13 residues long. Per germline, CDR1 SNHLY and CDR2 FYNNEI. This CDR3 is CASSTGTGDEQYF. CDR3 sequence (DNA): TGTGCCAGCAGTACTGGGACAGGGGACGAGCAGTACTTC.

A word on this clone: The CDR3 end shows no conserved phenylalanine or tryptophan, and so a read error is likely. The genes are TRBV7-3 and TRBJ1-1; the D is unclear. Trimming took 0 bases from V and 3 from J, leaving 11 bases between them. CDR1 and CDR2 (germline): SGHTA, FQGTGA. The CDR3 length is 15 residues. The CDR3 nucleotides are TGTGCCAGCAGCTTAACGTATCTCGCGGACACTGAAGCTTTCTCT. Translation: CASSLTYLADTEAFS.

The CDR3 protein is CASSPGQNQETQYF. CDR3 nucleotides: TGTGCCAGCTCACCCGGACAGAACCAAGAGACCCAGTACTTC. The chain combines TRBV18 with TRBJ2-5, with a possible D match to TRBD1 (6 bases). CDR1 and CDR2 (germline): KGHSH, LQKENI. This CDR3 is 14 amino acids long. V was cut by 3 bases and J by 0 bases, with 8 bases left in between.

This clone showed up just once. CDR3 DNA sequence: TGTGCCAGCAGCTTGCGGACACCTGGCGCTGAAGCTTTCTTT. Translated, it gives CASSLRTPGAEAFF. The chain uses TRBV5-5 and TRBJ1-1, with D possibly matching TRBD1 (5 bases). In germline, CDR1 is SGHKS, CDR2 YYEKEE (reference sequence). The CDR3 totals 14 residues. V shed 1 base and J shed 6 bases, with 13 bases lying between them.

The chain couples TRBV13 to TRBJ1-1, with 7 bases aligning to TRBD1. There are 16 residues in the CDR3. The J segment lost 1 base and the V segment lost 5 bases, leaving 10 bases of the junction unmatched. Germline V CDR1 and CDR2: PRHDT, FYEKMQ (reference sequence). CDR3 DNA: TGTGCCAGCAGCGGCCGGACAGGAGTCGAGAACACTGAAGCTTTCTTT. It is translated as CASSGRTGVENTEAFF.

J is TRBJ2-5 and V is TRBV2, with TRBD2 matching over 11 bases. This CDR3 comprises 17 residues. Germline CDR1 SNHLY, CDR2 FYNNEI. V gave up 1 base and J gave up 7 bases; unmatched junction bases: 11. CDR3 amino acids: CASSEGLAGGPWGTQYF. CDR3 coding DNA: TGTGCCAGCAGTGAAGGCCTAGCGGGGGGCCCCTGGGGGACCCAGTACTTC.

V usage is TRBV7-9 and J usage is TRBJ1-5, with D uncertain. The CDR3 is 13 amino acids. The V gene lost 11 bases and the J gene lost 1 base, with 12 bases spanning the gap. Looked up from germline, CDR1 is SEHNR and CDR2 is FQNEAQ (reference sequence). The CDR3 DNA sequence: TGTGCCTGCGGCCTCGACAGCAATCAGCCCCAGCATTTT. It yields the protein CACGLDSNQPQHF.

V is TRBV7-9 and J is TRBJ2-3, with 14 bases that match TRBD2. The germline V gene encodes CDR1 SEHNR and CDR2 FQNEAQ (reference sequence). After removal of 6 bases from V and 3 bases from J, the junction contained 5 bases not matched to a gene. This CDR3 is 16 amino acids long. CDR3 sequence (DNA): TGTGCCAGCAGTCCCCGACTAGCGGGGGGGACAGATACGCAGTATTTT. Translating gives CASSPRLAGGTDTQYF.

The CDR3 here is CASRFDRGGNYGYTF. The DNA for the CDR3 is TGTGCCAGCAGATTTGACAGGGGAGGTAACTATGGCTACACCTTC. The J gene is TRBJ1-2, the V gene TRBV5-6; TRBD1 aligns across 8 bases. The CDR3 is made up of 15 amino acids. The J segment lost 1 base and the V segment lost 5 bases, leaving 7 bases of the junction unmatched. Germline CDR1 SGHDT, CDR2 YYEEEE. The variable domain in full, completed from reference TRBV5-6 and TRBJ1-2, reads DAGVTQSPTHLIKTRGQQVTLRCSPKSGHDTVSWYQQALGQGPQFIFQYYEEEERQRGNFPDRFSGHQFPNYSSELNVNALLLGDSALYLCASRFDRGGNYGYTFGSGTRLTVV.

The rearrangement links TRBV6-5 to TRBJ1-1; 7 bases map to TRBD1. The CDR3 is 14 amino acids. CDR1 is MNHEY, CDR2 SVGAGI, per germline. Unmatched junction bases numbered 2, after V lost 4 bases and J lost 0 bases. The DNA for the CDR3 is TGTGCCAGCAGTTTACAGGGGATGAACACTGAAGCTTTCTTT. It is translated as CASSLQGMNTEAFF.

This sequence joins TRBV5-4 and TRBJ2-5; TRBD2 aligns across 15 bases. Trimming took 0 bases from V and 4 from J; bases not matched to a gene: 1. This CDR3 has 16 amino acids. The germline V gene has CDR1 SGHNT and CDR2 YYREEE (reference sequence). The DNA of the CDR3 is TGTGCCAGCAGCTTGGGGACTAGCGGGGGGGTAGAGACCCAGTACTTC. As protein: CASSLGTSGGVETQYF.

The genes are TRBV30 and TRBJ2-3, with 8 positions matching TRBD2. CDR1 is GTSNPN and CDR2 is SVGIG in the germline V gene (reference sequence). V lost 3 bases to trimming and J lost 0 bases; unmatched junction nucleotides: 8. CDR3 length: 16 residues. The CDR3 sequence: CAWRNSGESSTDTQYF. Here the CDR3 DNA reads TGTGCCTGGAGGAATAGCGGGGAGAGCAGCACAGATACGCAGTATTTT.

V usage is TRBV5-4 and J usage is TRBJ1-2; 9 nucleotides agree with TRBD1. This CDR3 contains 13 residues. The ends lost 7 bases at V and 5 bases at J; junction bases unmatched: 6. The germline gives CDR1 SGHNT, CDR2 YYREEE (reference sequence). CDR3 DNA: TGTGCCAGCTTCCGGACAGGGGTGTATGGCTACACCTTC. Protein: CASFRTGVYGYTF.

This chain links TRBV5-4 with TRBJ2-6; 7 bases match TRBD1. With 8 bases clipped from V and 4 bases from J, the junction kept 3 bases outside the gene matches. CDR1 SGHNT and CDR2 YYREEE come from the germline V gene (reference sequence). The CDR3 contains 13 residues. This chain's CDR3 is CASDRAGANVLTF. DNA of the CDR3: TGTGCCAGTGACAGGGCAGGGGCCAACGTCCTGACTTTC.

This clone was recorded only once. Other DNA sequences in the sample encode the same CDR3. This chain connects TRBV10-3 to TRBJ1-1; TRBD1 matches 11 bases. The germline CDR1 and CDR2 sequences are ENHRY and SYGVKD. J was trimmed by 1 base and V by 4 bases; bases with no gene match: 2. This CDR3 is 15 amino acids long. CDR3 bases: TGTGCCATCAGTGGGGGACAGGGGGGGAACACTGAAGCTTTCTTT. Its protein product is CAISGGQGGNTEAFF.

This chain uses TRBV15 with TRBJ2-7, with 10 bases identical to TRBD1. Germline CDR1 LNHNV, CDR2 YYDKDF (reference sequence). The CDR3 has 15 amino acids. The J segment lost 3 bases and the V segment lost 5 bases, leaving 7 bases of the junction unmatched. CDR3 sequence: CATSWTGGEYYEQYF. CDR3 sequence (DNA): TGTGCCACCAGCTGGACAGGGGGAGAGTACTACGAGCAGTACTTC. Full variable domain (remainder filled in from reference TRBV15 and TRBJ2-7): DAMVIQNPRYQVTQFGKPVTLSCSQTLNHNVMYWYQQKSSQAPKLLFHYYDKDFNNEADTPDNFQSRRPNTSFCFLDIRSPGLGDTAMYLCATSWTGGEYYEQYFGPGTRLTVT.

The chain carries TRBV7-9 and TRBJ1-3; 7 nucleotides match TRBD1. Per the germline V gene, CDR1 is SEHNR and CDR2 is FQNEAQ (reference sequence). Trimming removed 5 bases from V and 7 bases from J; junction bases left unmatched: 8. The CDR3 runs to 14 residues. Written as DNA, the CDR3 is TGTGCCAGCAGCGACCCGGGACAGAGTAACACCATATATTTT. Its translation is CASSDPGQSNTIYF.

V is TRBV6-4 and J is TRBJ1-1; D unresolved. V lost 7 bases and J lost 2, with 14 bases in between. The CDR3 totals 14 residues. Germline CDR1 is MRHNA and CDR2 is SNTAGT. DNA for the CDR3: TGTGCCAGCATTCATGGGCAGCAAAACACTGAAGCTTTCTTT. It specifies CASIHGQQNTEAFF.

This chain joins TRBV25-1 and TRBJ2-7; D is possibly TRBD2 (6 bases). Trimming left V 6 bases short and J 4 bases short, with 16 bases between. Germline V gene sequence: CDR1 MGHDK, CDR2 SYGVNS. The CDR3 sequence is 14 residues long. The CDR3 loop is CASRGGTQRYEQYF. CDR3 sequence (DNA): TGTGCCAGCAGGGGCGGGACTCAGAGGTACGAGCAGTACTTC.

The V and J genes are TRBV19 and TRBJ1-5; no reliable D call. CDR1 and CDR2 from the germline V gene are LNHDA and SQIVND (reference sequence). CDR3 length: 13 amino acids. Trimming shortened V by 8 bases and J by 1 base, and 9 bases separated the two germline ends. The CDR3 DNA is TGTGCCAGTTCCATGGCCAGCAATCAGCCCCAGCATTTT. This codes for CASSMASNQPQHF.

This chain joins TRBV10-3 and TRBJ1-5; no clear D gene. This CDR3 region has 10 residues. V was shortened by 8 bases and J by 6 bases, with 5 bases between the two germline ends. Germline V lookup: CDR1 ENHRY, CDR2 SYGVKD. The CDR3, as DNA: TGTGCCATCGGTAGTCAGCCCCAGCATTTT. It yields the protein CAIGSQPQHF.

The chain combines TRBV6-1 with TRBJ1-2; weak D call: TRBD1 (6 bases). V shed 8 bases and J shed 7 bases, with 17 bases lying between them. The V gene's germline CDR1 is MNHNS and CDR2 SASEGT. The CDR3 is made up of 13 amino acids. Written as DNA, the CDR3 is TGTGCCAGCTTTTTTGGGGGGGCGCGTGGCTACACCTTC. It specifies CASFFGGARGYTF.

V is TRBV28 and J is TRBJ2-1; TRBD2 matches 12 bases. V lost 6 bases, J lost 2 bases, and 5 bases stayed unmatched. CDR3 length: 16 amino acids. The V gene's germline CDR1 is MDHEN and CDR2 SYDVKM. The CDR3, as DNA: TGTGCCAGCAGAAGACGGACTAGCGGGGCCTACAATGAGCAGTTCTTC. It specifies CASRRRTSGAYNEQFF.

The gene calls are TRBV4-1 and TRBJ1-4; TRBD1 aligns across 9 bases. The V segment lost 3 bases and the J segment 4 bases; nucleotides outside the gene matches: 6. CDR1 is MGHRA, CDR2 YSYEKL, per germline. The CDR3 is made up of 16 amino acids. The CDR3 reads CASSQPRDRVNEKLFF. The CDR3, as DNA: TGCGCCAGCAGCCAGCCCCGGGACAGGGTTAATGAAAAACTGTTTTTT.

The chain couples TRBV7-9 to TRBJ1-2; a possible D gene is TRBD1 (5 bases). The CDR3 is 14 amino acids. Germline V CDR1 and CDR2: SEHNR, FQNEAQ (reference sequence). Trimming pared 1 base from V and 4 bases from J, leaving 10 bases between. The CDR3 coding sequence is TGTGCCAGCAGCTTAGAAGGGACTGGCTATGGCTACACCTTC. This codes for CASSLEGTGYGYTF.

The genes are TRBV7-9 and TRBJ2-7; D is unresolved. Deletions cut 1 base from V and 3 bases from J, with 7 bases between. The germline V gene encodes CDR1 SEHNR and CDR2 FQNEAQ (reference sequence). CDR3 length: 13 amino acids. The CDR3 spells CASSLGENYEQYF. CDR3 coding DNA: TGTGCCAGCAGCTTAGGAGAAAACTACGAGCAGTACTTC.

V usage is TRBV5-8 and J usage is TRBJ2-2; tentative D call: TRBD1 (6 bases). Germline V gene lookup returns CDR1 SGHTS and CDR2 YDEGEE. Deletions cut 2 bases from V and 6 bases from J, with 14 bases between. The CDR3 sequence is 15 residues long. This chain's CDR3 is CASSFSGGASGELFF. CDR3 DNA sequence: TGTGCCAGCAGCTTTTCTGGGGGCGCGTCCGGGGAGCTGTTTTTT.

This chain joins TRBV11-2 and TRBJ2-7; D possibly corresponds to TRBD1 (5 bases). Trimming took off 5 bases at V and 0 bases at J, with 11 bases between the two ends. CDR1 and CDR2 from the germline V gene are SGHAT and FQNNGV. This CDR3 is 14 amino acids long. CDR3 sequence reads: CASSQMTVSYEQYF. The DNA of the CDR3 is TGTGCCAGCAGCCAAATGACAGTCTCCTACGAGCAGTACTTC.

The genes are TRBV10-3 and TRBJ1-1; D gene uncertain. Trimming removed 6 bases from V and 4 bases from J, with 12 bases in between. CDR3 length: 13 amino acids. Germline V lookup: CDR1 ENHRY, CDR2 SYGVKD. The CDR3 DNA reads TGTGCCATCAGCCCCGATGGCGGCACTGAAGCTTTCTTT. It encodes CAISPDGGTEAFF.